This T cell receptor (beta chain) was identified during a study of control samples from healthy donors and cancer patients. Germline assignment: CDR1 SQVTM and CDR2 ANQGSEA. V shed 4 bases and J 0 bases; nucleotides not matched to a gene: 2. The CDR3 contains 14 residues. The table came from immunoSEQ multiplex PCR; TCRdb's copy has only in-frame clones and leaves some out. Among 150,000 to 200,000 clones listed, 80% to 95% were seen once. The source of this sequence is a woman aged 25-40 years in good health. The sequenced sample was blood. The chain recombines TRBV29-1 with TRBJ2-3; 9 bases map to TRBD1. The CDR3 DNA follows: TGCAGCGTTGGTGGGACAGGGAGCACAGATACGCAGTATTTT. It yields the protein CSVGGTGSTDTQYF.